The T cell receptor beta chain described here comes from a study of cytomegalovirus exposure and HLA in healthy donors. Overall study results and limits: Researchers counted approximately 160 TCR beta chains as cytomegalovirus-associated. For cytomegalovirus status, the classifier reportedly gave diagnoses with high specificity and sensitivity.

This CDR3 spans 17 amino acids. The ends lost 3 bases at V and 2 bases at J; junction bases unmatched: 7. The germline V gene encodes CDR1 SNHLY and CDR2 FYNNEI. Method: immunoSEQ multiplex PCR; TCRdb's copy keeps in-frame clones and lacks some. The sample yields about 130,000 clones, roughly 95% seen once. Only one count was recorded for this clone. The antigen is not known. The receptor was derived from a man younger than 30 in good health and CMV-seronegative. The rearrangement joins TRBV2 to TRBJ2-6; 7 bases are shared with TRBD1. The sequenced sample consisted of PBMCs. For the CDR3, the DNA is TGTGCCAGCAGTGATTCCAGACAGGGAGCTGGGGCCAACGTCCTGACTTTC. Translating gives CASSDSRQGAGANVLTF. The variable domain in full, with the rest retrieved from reference TRBV2 and TRBJ2-6, is EPEVTQTPSHQVTQMGQEVILRCVPISNHLYFYWYRQILGQKVEFLVSFYNNEISEKSEIFDDQFSVERPDGSNFTLKIRSTKLEDSAMYFCASSDSRQGAGANVLTFGAGSRLTVL.